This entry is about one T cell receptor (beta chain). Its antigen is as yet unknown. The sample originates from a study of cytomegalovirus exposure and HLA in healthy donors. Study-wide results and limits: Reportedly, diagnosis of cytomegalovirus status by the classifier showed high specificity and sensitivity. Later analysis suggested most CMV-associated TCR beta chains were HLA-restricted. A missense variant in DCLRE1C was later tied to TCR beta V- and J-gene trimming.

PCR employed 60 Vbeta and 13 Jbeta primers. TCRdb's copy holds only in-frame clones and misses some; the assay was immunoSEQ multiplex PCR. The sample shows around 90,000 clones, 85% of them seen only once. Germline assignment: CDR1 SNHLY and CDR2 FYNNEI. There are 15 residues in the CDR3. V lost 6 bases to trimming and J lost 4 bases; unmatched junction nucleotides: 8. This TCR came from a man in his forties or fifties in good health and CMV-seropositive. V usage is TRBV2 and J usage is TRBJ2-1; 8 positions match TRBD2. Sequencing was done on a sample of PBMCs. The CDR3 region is CASRGREGLYNEQFF. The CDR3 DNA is TGTGCCAGCAGGGGACGGGAGGGCCTTTACAATGAGCAGTTCTTC.